The present TCR beta chain was sequenced within a study of long-term antiretroviral therapy in people with HIV. General study points: Pre-ART expanded TRB clones stayed dominant throughout, though often decreasing after ART.

CDR1 and CDR2 from the germline V gene are SGDLS and YYNGEE. Between the trimmed V and J ends, which lost 6 bases and 3 bases, there was a span of 15 bases. The CDR3 covers 14 residues. Details on this clone: Its antigen remains unidentified.

With survey level as its setting, the immunoSEQ assay was v3.0. The repertoire was sequenced with immunoSEQ multiplex PCR; TCRdb's copy has only in-frame clones and lacks some. The sample has about 16,000 clones, around 84% seen once. The genes are TRBV9 and TRBJ1-1, with a weak D call TRBD1 (5 bases). This sequence was found in a man younger than 30 with HIV. This specimen was unsorted PBMCs, taken 0.1 years after starting antiretroviral therapy. The CDR3 sequence is CASTYGGSDTEAFF. CDR3 DNA: TGTGCCAGCACTTACGGGGGAAGCGACACTGAAGCTTTCTTT.